This T cell receptor (beta chain) appears in the sequencing data of a study of Graves' ophthalmopathy and Graves' hyperthyroidism. Whole-study context: By definition, stable hyperthyroidism involved no ophthalmopathy within 18 months of follow-up.

Study results and caveats: The model achieved under 71% sensitivity and roughly 72% specificity for ophthalmopathy progression. In blood, most expanded thyroid clonotypes above 0.001 frequency were also detected.

Researchers took RNA transcripts and amplified TCR beta CDR3 regions from them. First-round RT-PCR relied on HTBI primers, and a second-round multiplex PCR came next. TCRdb processed the multiplex PCR reads anew with MiXCR; each CDR3 protein has one entry. The table includes about 550,000 distinct CDR3 sequences, about 35% detected once. This clonotype was detected only a few times. The antigen is not known. Germline-derived CDR1 and CDR2 are SGHRS and YFSETQ. The trim removed 1 base at V and 2 bases at J, leaving 5 bases unmatched. CDR3 length: 15 residues. The specimen sequenced was peripheral blood or thyroid tissue (not recorded which). The chain combines TRBV5-1 with TRBJ1-1; 7 bases are a match to TRBD1. The receptor was derived from an adult man with Graves' hyperthyroidism. CDR3 loop: CASSLYRGPNTEAFF. The CDR3 DNA sequence: TGCGCCAGCAGCTTGTACAGGGGACCCAACACTGAAGCTTTCTTT.